A single sample is the source of the 24 T cell receptor beta chains below, sequenced in a study of T-cell memory formation after mild COVID-19. From the 5' RACE reads, TCRdb called clonotypes with MiXCR, one entry per CDR3 protein. The table has hundreds of thousands of distinct CDR3 sequences, around a sixth seen once; the top ten hold approximately 23%. Input material: PBMCs or a T cell subset sorted from them (not recorded which). The origin of the receptors is a man aged 18 to 30 who had mild COVID-19 (a few samples of this study predate the infection). Cell type and time point are not known.

The V gene is TRBV5-1, the J gene TRBJ1-6; D perhaps matches TRBD1 (5 bases). Germline-derived CDR1 and CDR2 are SGHRS and YFSETQ. V lost 5 bases and J lost 7, with 13 bases in between. The CDR3 runs 14 residues. The CDR3 nucleotides are TGCGCCAGCAGAGAGGTCGAGGGGAATTCACCCCTCCACTTT. Translated, it gives CASREVEGNSPLHF.

The rearrangement joins TRBV4-2 to TRBJ2-3; 8 nucleotides agree with TRBD2. The CDR3 consists of 15 residues. V lost 0 bases, J lost 6 bases, and 5 bases stayed unmatched. Germline V lookup: CDR1 LGHNA, CDR2 YNFKEQ. CDR3 amino acids: CASSQDGASGDTQYF. As DNA, the CDR3 is TGTGCCAGCAGCCAAGATGGGGCTAGCGGGGATACGCAGTATTTT.

In its sample, this clonotype was seen a few times. CDR3 region: CAISQEGPYEQYV. The CDR3 DNA sequence: TGTGCCATCAGCCAGGAGGGGCCCTACGAGCAGTACGTC. This chain links TRBV10-3 with TRBJ2-7; TRBD2 might be the D (6 bases). V was cut by 6 bases and J by 2 bases, with 11 bases left in between. This CDR3 spans 13 amino acids. Per germline, CDR1 ENHRY and CDR2 SYGVKD.

The rearrangement links TRBV12-3 or TRBV12-4 to TRBJ2-5; 7 positions match TRBD2. Germline trimming cut 10 bases from V and 5 bases from J; bases unmatched to any gene: 13. The CDR3 runs 14 residues. The CDR3 sequence: CATLLGGSGETQYF. As DNA, the CDR3 is TGTGCCACCTTGCTGGGAGGGTCTGGGGAGACCCAGTACTTC.

This clonotype was counted many times. The genes are TRBV13 and TRBJ2-1, with TRBD1 matching over 10 bases. Germline V lookup: CDR1 PRHDT, CDR2 FYEKMQ (reference sequence). CDR3 length: 15 residues. The junction had 8 bases not matched to a gene; V was cut back by 1 base and J by 11 bases. CDR3 DNA sequence: TGTGCCAGCAGCTTAGAAACCGGGACAGGGGAGAAGCAGTTCTTC. This translates into CASSLETGTGEKQFF.

This clonotype turned up a few times. V usage is TRBV9 and J usage is TRBJ1-1; D perhaps matches TRBD1 (5 bases). The CDR3 loop spans 15 amino acids. Trimming removed 0 bases at V and 11 bases at J, with 20 bases between. CDR1 and CDR2 from the germline V gene are SGDLS and YYNGEE. CDR3 DNA: TGTGCCAGCAGCGTAGAGGATAGAGGGGCAGGACTCGCTTTCTTT. Protein: CASSVEDRGAGLAFF. Variable domain in full (rest from reference TRBV9 and TRBJ1-1): DSGVTQTPKHLITATGQRVTLRCSPRSGDLSVYWYQQSLDQGLQFLIQYYNGEERAKGNILERFSAQQFPDLHSELNLSSLELGDSALYFCASSVEDRGAGLAFFGQGTRLTVV.

This clonotype was seen a few times. The gene calls are TRBV4-3 and TRBJ2-5; D remains unclear. The V end lost 4 bases, the J end lost 2 bases, and 11 bases lay between the germline ends. CDR1 and CDR2 (germline): LGHNA, YSLEER. This CDR3 has 14 residues. CDR3 residues: CASSPSLEQETQYF. CDR3 sequence (DNA): TGCGCCAGCAGCCCTTCGCTGGAACAAGAGACCCAGTACTTC.

The J gene is TRBJ1-5, the V gene TRBV12-3 or TRBV12-4, with no clear D. Between the trimmed V and J ends, which lost 3 bases and 3 bases, there was a span of 15 bases. This CDR3 comprises 16 residues. The CDR3 reads CASSLISGHNNQPQHF. The CDR3 DNA reads as TGTGCCAGCAGTTTGATCTCCGGGCACAACAATCAGCCCCAGCATTTT.

The V gene is TRBV7-9, the J gene TRBJ2-5, with 7 bases that match TRBD2. The CDR3 consists of 17 residues. Germline V gene lookup returns CDR1 SEHNR and CDR2 FQNEAQ (reference sequence). The V segment lost 2 bases and the J segment 0 bases; nucleotides outside the gene matches: 9. CDR3 bases: TGTGCCAGCAGCTTAACCCTAGCGGTTGGGTACCAAGAGACCCAGTACTTC. As protein: CASSLTLAVGYQETQYF.

The V and J genes are TRBV15 and TRBJ2-2; the D call may be TRBD1 or TRBD2 (5 bases each). This CDR3 spans 15 amino acids. V was trimmed by 5 bases and J by 6 bases, leaving 16 bases between them. The germline V gene encodes CDR1 LNHNV and CDR2 YYDKDF (reference sequence). DNA of the CDR3: TGTGCCACCAGCGGGGGTCCATCTACCTCCGGGGAGCTGTTTTTT. This gives the protein CATSGGPSTSGELFF.

This chain links TRBV7-9 with TRBJ2-1; D is perhaps TRBD1 (6 bases). The CDR3 covers 15 residues. CDR1 is SEHNR and CDR2 is FQNEAQ in the germline V gene (reference sequence). The V end was cut by 1 base, the J end by 3 bases, with 10 bases between. CDR3 DNA sequence: TGTGCCAGCAGCTTAGGGGGGCCCGGCTACAATGAGCAGTTCTTC. Residues: CASSLGGPGYNEQFF.

V and J are TRBV11-2 and TRBJ2-7; possible D gene TRBD1, 5 bases. Germline V gene sequence: CDR1 SGHAT, CDR2 FQNNGV. The CDR3 length is 14 residues. V was shortened by 3 bases and J by 2 bases, with 11 bases between the two germline ends. CDR3 protein: CASSFGHRTYEQYF. The CDR3, as DNA: TGTGCCAGCAGCTTTGGACACAGAACCTACGAGCAGTACTTC.

This clonotype was seen a handful of times. The chain is built from TRBV6-5 and TRBJ1-2, with D unresolved. From germline, CDR1 is MNHEY and CDR2 SVGAGI. Trimming shortened V by 5 bases and J by 6 bases, and 13 bases separated the two germline ends. This CDR3 has 13 residues. CDR3 in amino acids: CASSTRPRNGYTF. In nucleotides, the CDR3 is TGTGCCAGCAGTACCAGACCTCGGAATGGCTACACCTTC.

In its sample, this clonotype was seen a few times. The genes are TRBV5-6 and TRBJ1-2; 7 positions match TRBD1. V shed 4 bases, J shed 7 bases, and the junction held 10 bases outside the gene matches. The CDR3 spans 14 residues. Germline V gene sequence: CDR1 SGHDT, CDR2 YYEEEE. The CDR3 coding sequence is TGTGCCAGCAGCCGGGACAGCGGAGCCGTTGGCTACACCTTC. It encodes CASSRDSGAVGYTF.

A few counts support this clonotype. The chain carries TRBV5-1 and TRBJ1-3; 8 nucleotides agree with TRBD1. There are 14 residues in the CDR3. The junction had 8 bases not matched to a gene; V was cut back by 4 bases and J by 8 bases. Germline-derived CDR1 and CDR2 are SGHRS and YFSETQ. CDR3 DNA sequence: TGCGCCAGCAGCGAGACAGGGGAGGCACACACCATATATTTT. Translating it yields CASSETGEAHTIYF.

The chain links TRBV28 to TRBJ1-5, with a tentative D call TRBD1 (6 bases). V was trimmed by 7 bases and J by 0 bases, leaving 13 bases between them. Looked up from germline, CDR1 is MDHEN and CDR2 is SYDVKM. CDR3 length equals 15 residues. CDR3 protein: CASTTGSVSNQPQHF. CDR3 nucleotide sequence: TGTGCCAGCACTACAGGGTCCGTTAGCAATCAGCCCCAGCATTTT.

This clonotype occurred a few times. The chain uses TRBV5-6 and TRBJ1-2, with D unresolved. V lost 0 bases to trimming and J lost 1 base, with 13 bases between them. Germline assignment: CDR1 SGHDT and CDR2 YYEEEE. This CDR3 comprises 16 residues. CDR3 nucleotide sequence: TGTGCCAGCAGCTTGGGGCGTAAGACTGTTAACTATGGCTACACCTTC. Encoded protein: CASSLGRKTVNYGYTF. The full variable domain, its missing parts supplied by reference TRBV5-6 and TRBJ1-2, is DAGVTQSPTHLIKTRGQQVTLRCSPKSGHDTVSWYQQALGQGPQFIFQYYEEEERQRGNFPDRFSGHQFPNYSSELNVNALLLGDSALYLCASSLGRKTVNYGYTFGSGTRLTVV.

The chain couples TRBV15 to TRBJ1-4; D not certain. The CDR3 runs 12 residues. Germline V gene sequence: CDR1 LNHNV, CDR2 YYDKDF (reference sequence). V lost 6 bases and J lost 6, with 8 bases in between. The CDR3 protein is CATSTLDEKLFF. The DNA for the CDR3 is TGTGCCACCAGTACACTTGATGAAAAACTGTTTTTT.

This clonotype was picked up a small number of times. The V gene is TRBV6-5, the J gene TRBJ2-5; no reliable D call. The germline V gene encodes CDR1 MNHEY and CDR2 SVGAGI. The CDR3 totals 15 residues. V lost 0 bases and J 4 bases, leaving 12 bases between the germline ends. The CDR3 loop reads CASSYSIANGETQYF. CDR3 sequence (DNA): TGTGCCAGCAGTTACTCGATTGCTAACGGAGAGACCCAGTACTTC.

This clonotype turned up a few times. The chain recombines TRBV7-2 with TRBJ2-7; D not certain. CDR1 and CDR2 (germline): SGHTA, FQGNSA. CDR3 length equals 17 residues. V was trimmed by 1 base and J by 1 base, leaving 17 bases between them. CDR3 loop: CASSLGWRNKGSYEQYF. In nucleotides, the CDR3 is TGTGCCAGCAGCTTAGGGTGGCGGAACAAGGGATCCTACGAGCAGTACTTC.

This clonotype showed up just a few times. This chain uses TRBV6-5 with TRBJ1-5, with D unclear. Germline-derived CDR1 and CDR2 are MNHEY and SVGAGI. The V end lost 1 base, the J end lost 3 bases, and 7 bases lay between the germline ends. The CDR3 is 14 residues long. The CDR3 coding sequence is TGTGCCAGCAGTTACTTGTCAGTCAATCAGCCCCAGCATTTT. Encoded protein: CASSYLSVNQPQHF.

This clonotype was seen a handful of times. The V and J genes are TRBV15 and TRBJ2-5, with 8 bases fitting TRBD1. CDR1 and CDR2 from the germline V gene are LNHNV and YYDKDF (reference sequence). This CDR3 is built from 15 residues. Losses at the gene ends were 3 bases for V and 6 bases for J; bases not matched to a gene: 9. CDR3 residues: CATSSLTGAEKTQYF. CDR3 sequence (DNA): TGTGCCACCAGCAGCTTGACAGGGGCAGAAAAGACCCAGTACTTC.

The sample holds a few counts of this clonotype. This chain links TRBV5-1 with TRBJ2-3, with TRBD2 matching 9 bases. Germline V gene sequence: CDR1 SGHRS, CDR2 YFSETQ. The CDR3 consists of 15 residues. V trimming: 1 base; J trimming: 3 bases; junction bases outside the gene matches: 3. This CDR3 reads CASSLISGGTDTQYF. In DNA form, the CDR3 reads TGCGCCAGCAGCTTGATTAGCGGGGGAACAGATACGCAGTATTTT.

The sample holds a few counts of this clonotype. The CDR3 sequence: CASSLPERRRQPQHF. The CDR3 coding sequence is TGTGCCAGCAGCCTCCCGGAGCGCCGTCGGCAGCCCCAGCATTTT. The chain employs TRBV6-2 or TRBV6-3 and TRBJ1-5; no clear D. Germline CDR1 MNHEY, CDR2 SVGEGT. CDR3 length: 15 amino acids. The germline V and J ends were trimmed by 6 bases and 7 bases, with 19 bases remaining between them.